This entry lists 18 T cell receptor beta chains sequenced from one sample in a study of T cells in localized non-small cell lung cancer. TCRdb's table, derived via immunoSEQ multiplex PCR, lists solely in-frame clones and lacks some. The sample lists roughly 30,000 clones, around 93% occurring once. Sequenced material: peripheral blood mononuclear cells, taken before any cancer treatment. These TCRs come from a woman between 35 and 70 years old with stage III lung adenocarcinoma.

The gene calls are TRBV7-3 and TRBJ2-3; 10 nucleotides match TRBD2. This CDR3 is built from 17 residues. Germline lookup yields CDR1 SGHTA and CDR2 FQGTGA. Germline trimming cut 1 base from V and 1 base from J; bases unmatched to any gene: 5. CDR3 amino acids: CASSLNPSGGRTDTQYF. In nucleotides, the CDR3 is TGTGCCAGCAGCTTAAACCCTAGCGGGGGCCGCACAGATACGCAGTATTTT.

J is TRBJ1-2 and V is TRBV28; TRBD1 matches 10 bases. The CDR3 contains 14 residues. After removal of 6 bases from V and 3 bases from J, the junction contained 4 bases not matched to a gene. In germline, CDR1 is MDHEN, CDR2 SYDVKM. The CDR3 sequence is CASRETGGDYGYTF. Here the CDR3 DNA reads TGTGCCAGCAGGGAGACAGGGGGCGACTATGGCTACACCTTC.

This clone was detected once. The V gene is TRBV7-9, the J gene TRBJ1-1; 8 nucleotides line up with TRBD1. This CDR3 has 15 residues. The junction had 6 bases not matched to a gene; V was cut back by 5 bases and J by 1 base. CDR1 is SEHNR, CDR2 FQNEAQ, per germline (reference sequence). The CDR3 sequence is CASSVTGASNTEAFF. In DNA form, the CDR3 reads TGTGCCAGCAGCGTGACAGGGGCCTCGAACACTGAAGCTTTCTTT.

The CDR3 loop is CASSEGAGGYNEQFF. DNA of the CDR3: TGTGCCAGCAGTGAAGGAGCGGGAGGTTACAATGAGCAGTTCTTC. The rearrangement links TRBV6-1 to TRBJ2-1; TRBD2 aligns across 9 bases. The length of the CDR3 is 15 residues. V was clipped by 1 base and J by 4 bases; unmatched bases: 2. Germline V CDR1 and CDR2: MNHNS, SASEGT.

To note about this clone: This sample also contains other DNA sequences that code for the same CDR3. V is TRBV7-8 and J is TRBJ2-7; tentatively, D is TRBD2 (6 bases). This CDR3 comprises 15 residues. Trimming took off 5 bases at V and 0 bases at J, with 14 bases between the two ends. From germline, CDR1 is SGHVS and CDR2 FQNEAQ. This CDR3 is CASSPGDGYSYEQYF. The CDR3 DNA sequence: TGTGCCAGCAGCCCGGGGGACGGCTACTCCTACGAGCAGTACTTC. The full variable domain, its missing parts supplied by reference TRBV7-8 and TRBJ2-7, is GAGVSQSPRYKVAKRGQDVALRCDPISGHVSLFWYQQALGQGPEFLTYFQNEAQLDKSGLPSDRFFAERPEGSVSTLKIQRTQQEDSAVYLCASSPGDGYSYEQYFGPGTRLTVT.

The CDR3 sequence is CASSSWTGSSYNEQFF. CDR3 coding DNA: TGTGCCAGCAGCTCCTGGACGGGAAGCTCCTACAATGAGCAGTTCTTC. The chain carries TRBV11-2 and TRBJ2-1, with a tentative D call TRBD2 (5 bases). Looked up from germline, CDR1 is SGHAT and CDR2 is FQNNGV. V was pared by 4 bases and J by 0 bases, with 13 bases between. This CDR3 spans 16 amino acids.

The chain has TRBV30 and TRBJ1-4, with 7 bases aligning to TRBD1. Germline lookup yields CDR1 GTSNPN and CDR2 SVGIG (reference sequence). V lost 0 bases to trimming and J lost 9 bases; unmatched junction nucleotides: 7. The CDR3 is made up of 14 amino acids. The CDR3 sequence is CAWSVRGTDKKLFF. DNA of the CDR3: TGTGCCTGGAGTGTACGCGGGACAGACAAAAAACTGTTTTTT. Drawing the rest from reference TRBV30 and TRBJ1-4, the complete variable domain is SQTIHQWPATLVQPVGSPLSLECTVEGTSNPNLYWYRQAAGRGLQLLFYSVGIGQISSEVPQNLSASRPQDRQFILSSKKLLLSDSGFYLCAWSVRGTDKKLFFGSGTQLSVL.

A single count supports this clone. The chain employs TRBV28 and TRBJ1-5; D gene uncertain. Between the trimmed V and J ends, which lost 3 bases and 5 bases, there was a span of 14 bases. From germline, CDR1 is MDHEN and CDR2 SYDVKM. The CDR3 runs to 15 residues. Here the CDR3 reads CASSFTEGFDQPQHF. Written as DNA, the CDR3 is TGTGCCAGCAGTTTCACGGAGGGTTTCGATCAGCCCCAGCATTTT.

V gene TRBV5-1 combines with J gene TRBJ2-3; D is unclear. The CDR3 is 11 amino acids. Germline V gene data show CDR1 as SGHRS and CDR2 as YFSETQ. The V gene lost 4 bases and the J gene lost 2 bases, with 2 bases spanning the gap. The CDR3 here is CASSLTDTQYF. CDR3 nucleotide sequence: TGCGCCAGCAGCCTCACAGATACGCAGTATTTT.

In its sample, this clone was seen a few times. This chain uses TRBV4-3 with TRBJ1-6; possibly TRBD1 for D (6 bases). From germline, CDR1 is LGHNA and CDR2 YSLEER. The CDR3 has 14 residues. Trimming removed 1 base from V and 9 bases from J, with 10 bases in between. DNA for the CDR3: TGCGCCAGCAGCCAAGCAGGGGATGTTTCACCCCTCCACTTT. The encoded protein is CASSQAGDVSPLHF.

J is TRBJ1-4 and V is TRBV2; D remains unclear. Trimming removed 8 bases at V and 5 bases at J, with 12 bases between. The germline gives CDR1 SNHLY, CDR2 FYNNEI. The CDR3 runs to 13 residues. The CDR3 is CASGPDGNEKLFF. The CDR3 coding sequence is TGTGCCAGCGGCCCCGACGGGAATGAAAAACTGTTTTTT. The variable domain in full, with the rest retrieved from reference TRBV2 and TRBJ1-4, is EPEVTQTPSHQVTQMGQEVILRCVPISNHLYFYWYRQILGQKVEFLVSFYNNEISEKSEIFDDQFSVERPDGSNFTLKIRSTKLEDSAMYFCASGPDGNEKLFFGSGTQLSVL.

J is TRBJ1-4 and V is TRBV2, with 7 positions matching TRBD1. The junction had 7 bases not matched to a gene; V was cut back by 8 bases and J by 7 bases. The CDR3 has 13 amino acids. Germline assignment: CDR1 SNHLY and CDR2 FYNNEI. The CDR3 protein is CASWRDSGEKLFF. Written as DNA, the CDR3 is TGTGCCAGCTGGAGGGACAGTGGTGAAAAACTGTTTTTT. Drawing the rest from reference TRBV2 and TRBJ1-4, the complete variable domain is EPEVTQTPSHQVTQMGQEVILRCVPISNHLYFYWYRQILGQKVEFLVSFYNNEISEKSEIFDDQFSVERPDGSNFTLKIRSTKLEDSAMYFCASWRDSGEKLFFGSGTQLSVL.

The J gene is TRBJ2-3, the V gene TRBV5-1; D possibly matches TRBD1 or TRBD2 (6 bases each). Trimming took off 7 bases at V and 3 bases at J, with 15 bases between the two ends. The germline CDR1 and CDR2 sequences are SGHRS and YFSETQ. The CDR3 has 14 residues. The CDR3 coding sequence is TGCGCCAGCTGGTTGGGGGGCGGTACAGATACGCAGTATTTT. Protein sequence: CASWLGGGTDTQYF.

The V call is TRBV13, the J call TRBJ2-3; D remains unclear. The V end was cut by 3 bases, the J end by 4 bases, with 11 bases between. This CDR3 is 14 amino acids long. In germline, CDR1 is PRHDT, CDR2 FYEKMQ (reference sequence). Here the CDR3 DNA reads TGTGCCAGCAGCTTTCGGTCCCGCCCAGATACGCAGTATTTT. Encoded protein: CASSFRSRPDTQYF. Together with reference TRBV13 and TRBJ2-3, the CDR3 gives the full variable domain: AAGVIQSPRHLIKEKRETATLKCYPIPRHDTVYWYQQGPGQDPQFLISFYEKMQSDKGSIPDRFSAQQFSDYHSELNMSSLELGDSALYFCASSFRSRPDTQYFGPGTRLTVL.

This clone was found once. The chain carries TRBV7-9 and TRBJ1-2; TRBD1 agrees at 9 bases. Germline V lookup: CDR1 SEHNR, CDR2 FQNEAQ (reference sequence). This CDR3 has 15 residues. V trimming: 3 bases; J trimming: 3 bases; junction bases outside the gene matches: 5. CDR3 in DNA: TGTGCCAGCAGCTTCCCGGACAGGGGAGACTATGGCTACACCTTC. Residues: CASSFPDRGDYGYTF.

The CDR3 spells CAISGPGGPGAFF. As DNA, the CDR3 is TGTGCCATCAGTGGTCCGGGGGGACCTGGGGCTTTCTTT. The rearrangement joins TRBV10-3 to TRBJ1-1, with D maybe TRBD1 (5 bases). This CDR3 region has 13 residues. Germline V CDR1 and CDR2: ENHRY, SYGVKD. V was cut by 4 bases and J by 11 bases, with 17 bases left in between.

The chain couples TRBV7-9 to TRBJ2-1, with D possibly TRBD2 on 6 matching bases. Germline V gives CDR1 SEHNR, CDR2 FQNEAQ (reference sequence). There are 16 residues in the CDR3. The V end lost 1 base, the J end lost 0 bases, and 10 bases lay between the germline ends. The CDR3 nucleotides are TGTGCCAGCAGCTTAGAGGAGGGTAGCTCCTACAATGAGCAGTTCTTC. Translated: CASSLEEGSSYNEQFF.

This chain joins TRBV15 and TRBJ1-2, with 11 bases lining up with TRBD1. The length of the CDR3 is 17 residues. Germline CDR1 and CDR2: LNHNV and YYDKDF (reference sequence). Germline trimming cut 1 base from V and 5 bases from J; bases unmatched to any gene: 9. CDR3 sequence reads: CATSRGLGQGVRYGYTF. CDR3 nucleotide sequence: TGTGCCACCAGCAGAGGTTTGGGACAGGGGGTTAGGTATGGCTACACCTTC. Complete variable domain (other parts from reference TRBV15 and TRBJ1-2): DAMVIQNPRYQVTQFGKPVTLSCSQTLNHNVMYWYQQKSSQAPKLLFHYYDKDFNNEADTPDNFQSRRPNTSFCFLDIRSPGLGDTAMYLCATSRGLGQGVRYGYTFGSGTRLTVV.